This T cell receptor beta chain was profiled in a study of T cell responses to AZD1222 COVID-19 vaccine. Per germline, CDR1 MNHEY and CDR2 SMNVEV (reference sequence). V was pared by 2 bases and J by 3 bases, with 3 bases of the junction left unmatched. This CDR3 is 15 amino acids long. Second-dose recipients at about 4 or about 12 weeks were treated as one pooled group. TCRdb's table, derived via immunoSEQ multiplex PCR, lists solely in-frame clones and lacks some. The sample carries around 150,000 clones, 94% recorded once. Note on this clone: Its cognate antigen is unknown.

Study results and limitations: Repertoires in all cases were sampled only once the peak T cell response had passed. After two AZD1222 doses, spike-specific TCR breadth and depth rose versus day 0.

The receptor was derived from an adult who received the AZD1222 COVID-19 vaccine. The J gene is TRBJ2-7, the V gene TRBV27; 11 bases fit TRBD1. Specimen: peripheral blood, collected 28 days after the second AZD1222 dose. The CDR3 DNA follows: TGTGCCAGCAGTTTACGGACAGGGGGCTTCTACGAGCAGTACTTC. Its protein is CASSLRTGGFYEQYF.